The 17 T cell receptor beta chains listed next were all sequenced from one sample in a study of T cell responses to AZD1222 COVID-19 vaccine (dated by TCRdb to the early 2020s). Library generation was performed with the immunoSEQ multiplex PCR assay. Drawn from immuneACCESS, this table holds only the in-frame rearrangements with V and J called that TCRdb kept. Clones are partly lost; checked studies trace under half to an unresolved V gene and leave the rest unexplained. This sample lists about 57,000 clones; about 85% were detected once. The ten biggest clones cover around 19% of the sample. The time point label on this specimen signifies: baseline before first vaccination. Specimen: peripheral blood, collected on day 0 of AZD1222 vaccination. These receptors all come from an adult in good health.

The chain carries TRBV14 and TRBJ1-2; D not resolved. Trimming left V 1 base short and J 4 bases short, with 10 bases between. CDR1 and CDR2 from the germline V gene are SGHDN and FVKESK. This CDR3 is built from 14 residues. In DNA form, the CDR3 reads TGTGCCAGCAGCCAAGTTTCAGGCTTCTATGGCTACACCTTC. It yields the protein CASSQVSGFYGYTF.

The chain combines TRBV19 with TRBJ1-5; possibly TRBD1 for D (5 bases). From germline, CDR1 is LNHDA and CDR2 SQIVND (reference sequence). V was shortened by 4 bases and J by 0 bases, with 19 bases between the two germline ends. There are 18 residues in the CDR3. CDR3 bases: TGTGCCAGTAGTAATTACACAGGAGTTCCGTATAGCAATCAGCCCCAGCATTTT. Residues: CASSNYTGVPYSNQPQHF.

The genes are TRBV7-2 and TRBJ1-2, with D perhaps TRBD1 (6 bases). This CDR3 comprises 17 residues. Germline V CDR1 and CDR2: SGHTA, FQGNSA. V shed 5 bases and J shed 8 bases, with 27 bases lying between them. The CDR3 region is CASSLSSGDTVLGGYTF. For the CDR3, the DNA is TGTGCCAGCAGCCTGTCTTCTGGGGACACCGTCTTGGGGGGCTACACCTTC.

The chain uses TRBV4-2 and TRBJ1-1, with 12 bases that match TRBD1. With V trimmed by 0 bases and J by 7 bases, 6 bases remained unmatched. The CDR3 spans 16 residues. The germline V gene has CDR1 LGHNA and CDR2 YNFKEQ. The CDR3 DNA reads TGTGCCAGCAGCCAAGAGCCGGGACAGGGGGCTGTTGAAGCTTTCTTT. It yields the protein CASSQEPGQGAVEAFF.

The chain couples TRBV19 to TRBJ2-1; TRBD2 might be the D (6 bases). Trimming took 5 bases from V and 2 from J, leaving 10 bases between them. From germline, CDR1 is LNHDA and CDR2 SQIVND (reference sequence). This CDR3 comprises 14 residues. CDR3 nucleotides: TGTGCCAGTAGTCTAAGACTAGCCTACAATGAGCAGTTCTTC. It yields the protein CASSLRLAYNEQFF.

This chain joins TRBV6-1 and TRBJ1-6, with D tentatively TRBD1 (5 bases). From germline, CDR1 is MNHNS and CDR2 SASEGT. The CDR3 spans 16 residues. V was cut by 3 bases and J by 9 bases, with 18 bases left in between. The CDR3: CASSEQGEGLSSPLHF. The CDR3 DNA is TGTGCCAGCAGTGAGCAAGGGGAAGGTCTTTCTTCACCCCTCCACTTT.

CDR3 DNA: TGTGCCAGCAGTTCTACAATTAACTATGGCTACACCTTC. This codes for CASSSTINYGYTF. The J gene is TRBJ1-2, the V gene TRBV12-3 or TRBV12-4; D unresolved. Trimming cost V 4 bases and J 1 base, with 7 bases left between them. This CDR3 contains 13 residues.

The CDR3 DNA is TGTGCCAGCAGCCCGACACGGTCTAACTATGGCTACACCTTC. Amino acid sequence: CASSPTRSNYGYTF. The V gene is TRBV27, the J gene TRBJ1-2; D ambiguous. Per germline, CDR1 MNHEY and CDR2 SMNVEV (reference sequence). V gave up 6 bases and J gave up 0 bases, with 11 bases separating them. CDR3 length equals 14 residues.

The V gene is TRBV3-1 (or the pseudogene TRBV3-2), the J gene TRBJ1-6, with 7 bases lining up with TRBD1. After removal of 6 bases from V and 7 bases from J, the junction contained 6 bases not matched to a gene. CDR3 length: 14 amino acids. The germline V gene has CDR1 LGHDT and CDR2 YNNKEL (reference sequence). CDR3 nucleotide sequence: TGTGCCAGCAGGGAAACAGGGGCAAATTCACCCCTCCACTTT. Translating gives CASRETGANSPLHF.

The chain joins TRBV5-4 to TRBJ1-2; tentative D call: TRBD1 (6 bases). Trimming left V 5 bases short and J 8 bases short, with 16 bases between. Germline assignment: CDR1 SGHNT and CDR2 YYREEE (reference sequence). The CDR3 contains 13 residues. The chain's CDR3 is CASRSPQGSGYTF. The CDR3 coding sequence is TGTGCCAGCAGATCCCCACAGGGTAGCGGCTACACCTTC.

The V call is TRBV18, the J call TRBJ1-2, with a weak D call TRBD1 (5 bases). This CDR3 has 13 amino acids. The ends were cut back, 6 bases at V and 10 bases at J, with 18 bases in the middle. Germline V gene data show CDR1 as KGHSH and CDR2 as LQKENI. The CDR3 region is CASSRDSPDDYTF. CDR3 DNA sequence: TGTGCCAGCTCCCGCGACAGCCCTGATGACTACACCTTC.

The chain links TRBV29-1 to TRBJ1-4; D remains ambiguous. Trimming removed 4 bases from V and 7 bases from J, with 13 bases in between. CDR1 SQVTM and CDR2 ANQGSEA come from the germline V gene. The CDR3 has 13 residues. The CDR3 region is CSVVLFGIEKLFF. The CDR3 coding sequence is TGCAGCGTTGTTCTGTTCGGGATTGAAAAACTGTTTTTT.

The rearrangement joins TRBV9 to TRBJ1-2; 7 bases agree with TRBD1. The CDR3 runs 14 residues. CDR1 SGDLS and CDR2 YYNGEE come from the germline V gene. Trimming at V came to 4 bases and at J to 1 base, leaving 4 bases not matched to a gene. Here the CDR3 DNA reads TGTGCCAGCAGCCGTACAGGGGTTAACTATGGCTACACCTTC. It yields the protein CASSRTGVNYGYTF.

The rearrangement links TRBV29-1 to TRBJ2-3, with 16 bases identical to TRBD2. Losses at the gene ends were 3 bases for V and 1 base for J; bases not matched to a gene: 1. The CDR3 covers 16 residues. CDR1 and CDR2 (germline): SQVTM, ANQGSEA. DNA for the CDR3: TGCAGCGTTGACGGGACTAGCGGGGGGGGCACAGATACGCAGTATTTT. Protein: CSVDGTSGGGTDTQYF.

Written as DNA, the CDR3 is TGTGCCAGCAGCTTGGGGCCCTATAATTCACCCCTCCACTTT. Its translation is CASSLGPYNSPLHF. The J gene is TRBJ1-6, the V gene TRBV7-2; a possible D gene is TRBD1 (5 bases). Per germline, CDR1 SGHTA and CDR2 FQGNSA. Trimming removed 3 bases from V and 2 bases from J, with 5 bases in between. This CDR3 comprises 14 residues.

This chain joins TRBV2 and TRBJ2-2; 13 nucleotides match TRBD2. With V trimmed by 5 bases and J by 5 bases, 8 bases remained unmatched. CDR3 length equals 17 residues. Germline V lookup: CDR1 SNHLY, CDR2 FYNNEI. This chain's CDR3 is CASSITSGGVKTGELFF. CDR3 DNA: TGTGCCAGCAGTATCACTAGCGGGGGGGTGAAAACCGGGGAGCTGTTTTTT.

The chain joins TRBV4-2 to TRBJ2-7; D is uncertain. V lost 0 bases and J lost 3, with 6 bases in between. The CDR3 covers 13 residues. Germline lookup yields CDR1 LGHNA and CDR2 YNFKEQ. CDR3 sequence: CASSQERSYEQYF. Written as DNA, the CDR3 is TGTGCCAGCAGCCAAGAGCGGAGCTACGAGCAGTACTTC.